This TCR beta chain was sequenced in a study of shared clonotypes between healthy human individuals. Some clones are missing from TCRdb's copy, which holds only in-frame ones; the method was immunoSEQ multiplex PCR. In the table there are a few million clones, nearly 97% of which are singletons. CDR3 size: 18 residues. Per germline, CDR1 MGHRA and CDR2 YSYEKL. V lost 1 base, J lost 4 bases, and 10 bases stayed unmatched. The TCR originated in a man aged 18 to 30 in good health. The sequencing input was naive CD4+ T cells sorted from blood. Subset noted: CD45RA+ positively selected. V is TRBV4-1 and J is TRBJ1-2; 12 nucleotides match TRBD1. Written as DNA, the CDR3 is TGCGCCAGCAGCCAAGCGCCGGGACAGGGGGCTCTGGGCTATGGCTACACCTTC. Protein: CASSQAPGQGALGYGYTF.